Presented here are 8 T cell receptor beta chains from one specimen sequenced in a study of ipilimumab plus nivolumab after autologous stem cell transplantation. Clones were read by immunoSEQ multiplex PCR, and TCRdb kept only the in-frame ones, dropping some. The top ten clones hold 15% to 20% of a sample with 15,000 or so clones, approximately 78% of them seen once. The sample consisted of PBMCs, taken in a trial of ipilimumab plus nivolumab as post-transplant consolidation. All receptors come from a male donor with diffuse large B-cell lymphoma.

The V call is TRBV5-6, the J call TRBJ1-2; the D is unclear. The CDR3 contains 15 residues. The germline gives CDR1 SGHDT, CDR2 YYEEEE. Trimming removed 0 bases from V and 8 bases from J, with 17 bases in between. DNA for the CDR3: TGTGCCAGCAGCTTGGCCGAGTTGCCCACGAGAGGCTACACCTTC. It encodes CASSLAELPTRGYTF.

The rearrangement joins TRBV9 to TRBJ2-6; 7 bases are shared with TRBD1. The CDR3 covers 19 residues. Germline V gene data show CDR1 as SGDLS and CDR2 as YYNGEE. V was pared by 4 bases and J by 1 base, with 14 bases of the junction left unmatched. DNA of the CDR3: TGTGCCAGCAGCCCCACTCATACAGGGGTGATTTCTGGGGCCAACGTCCTGACTTTC. Encoded protein: CASSPTHTGVISGANVLTF.

The chain uses TRBV27 and TRBJ2-7, with 7 positions matching TRBD1. The CDR3 totals 14 residues. From germline, CDR1 is MNHEY and CDR2 SMNVEV (reference sequence). With V trimmed by 8 bases and J by 3 bases, 10 bases remained unmatched. The CDR3 sequence is CASSSTGSNYEQYF. The CDR3 nucleotides read TGTGCCAGCTCCTCGACAGGGTCCAACTACGAGCAGTACTTC.

This clone has just a few counts. The chain joins TRBV7-9 to TRBJ2-1; no definite D call. V was cut by 3 bases and J by 5 bases, with 8 bases left in between. This CDR3 has 13 residues. Germline-derived CDR1 and CDR2 are SEHNR and FQNEAQ (reference sequence). CDR3 sequence (DNA): TGTGCCAGCAGCTTCGAATATGACAATGAGCAGTTCTTC. Encoded protein: CASSFEYDNEQFF.

The chain combines TRBV19 with TRBJ2-7; D gene unclear. Trimming pared 4 bases from V and 3 bases from J, leaving 10 bases between. Germline CDR1 is LNHDA and CDR2 is SQIVND (reference sequence). The CDR3 is 13 residues long. CDR3 bases: TGTGCCAGTAGTAATGGTATTGGCTACGAGCAGTACTTC. This codes for CASSNGIGYEQYF.

The chain recombines TRBV30 with TRBJ2-2; TRBD1 agrees at 8 bases. The junction had 5 bases not matched to a gene; V was cut back by 0 bases and J by 5 bases. Germline V gives CDR1 GTSNPN, CDR2 SVGIG (reference sequence). The CDR3 sequence is 15 residues long. The CDR3 loop is CAWSVQGAGTGELFF. The DNA of the CDR3 is TGTGCCTGGAGTGTGCAGGGGGCTGGAACCGGGGAGCTGTTTTTT.

This chain links TRBV6-5 with TRBJ2-1; 7 bases fit TRBD2. The CDR3 is 15 residues long. The germline CDR1 and CDR2 sequences are MNHEY and SVGAGI. The junction had 10 bases not matched to a gene; V was cut back by 6 bases and J by 5 bases. This CDR3 is CASSEPSSGNNEQFF. DNA for the CDR3: TGTGCCAGCAGCGAACCCTCTAGCGGTAACAATGAGCAGTTCTTC.

The CDR3 DNA reads TGTGCCAGTAGTCAGGGAGGAGGGGGACAGACCCAGTACTTC. Amino acid sequence: CASSQGGGGQTQYF. The chain is built from TRBV19 and TRBJ2-5, with D perhaps given as TRBD1 or TRBD2 (6 bases each). The CDR3 has 14 amino acids. The V gene's germline CDR1 is LNHDA and CDR2 SQIVND (reference sequence). Trimming cost V 5 bases and J 6 bases, with 16 bases left between them.